The rows below give T cell receptor beta chains drawn from one sample of a study of cytomegalovirus exposure and HLA in healthy donors. TCRdb's copy holds only in-frame clones and misses some; the assay was immunoSEQ multiplex PCR. The repertoire includes roughly 200,000 clones, roughly four fifths of them detected once, and about 0.5% sits in the top ten. What was sequenced was PBMCs. The receptor source for this set is a woman aged 50 to 60 in good health and CMV-seronegative. CDR3s include the opening cysteine and the closing phenylalanine or tryptophan. A D gene is named only where the DNA matches it firmly. Clone size appears in some rows only: once, few, many, or a class for an expanded clone.

TRBJ2-1 TRBV5-4 - TRBD1 TGTGCCAGCAGCTCAACCGGGACAGGGGTCGATGAGCAGTTCTTC CASSSTGTGVDEQFF
TRBJ1-2 TRBV9 - - TGTGCCAGCGTCAGAGGGGGGGGGAACTATGGCTACACCTTC CASVRGGGNYGYTF
TRBJ2-3 TRBV6-5 - - TGTGCCAGCAGTTACTCGGGACTCTACACAGATACGCAGTATTTT CASSYSGLYTDTQYF
TRBJ2-3 TRBV29-1 - - TGCAGCGTTGAAGACCCAATCAGGGCGCGCTCTACCGCAGATACGCAGTATTTT CSVEDPIRARSTADTQYF
TRBJ2-7 TRBV7-2 - - TGTGCCAGCAGGGCGGTAAGGGGGAACTACGAGCAGTACTTC CASRAVRGNYEQYF
TRBJ1-2 TRBV9 - TRBD1 TGTGCCAGCAGCATGGGACAGTGGGATGGCTACACCTTC CASSMGQWDGYTF
TRBJ2-2 TRBV15 - TRBD1 TGTGCCACCAGCAGGGGACAGGGCGGCACCGGGGAGCTGTTTTTT CATSRGQGGTGELFF
TRBJ2-7 TRBV25-1 few TRBD1 TGTGCCAGCAGTGAAGGTATCGGCAGGGGGCGCTTCTACGAGCAGTACTTC CASSEGIGRGRFYEQYF
TRBJ2-1 TRBV6-5 once TRBD2 TGTGCCAGCAGTTATGGGACTAGCGGCTACAATGAGCAGTTCTTC CASSYGTSGYNEQFF
TRBJ1-5 TRBV28 - - TGTGCCAGCGGACTTACGAGCAATCAGCCCCAGCATTTT CASGLTSNQPQHF
TRBJ2-3 TRBV27 - TRBD2 TGTGCCAGCAGACTAGCGGGTGCCTCTGATACGCAGTATTTT CASRLAGASDTQYF
TRBJ2-7 TRBV5-1 - TRBD2 TGCGCCAGCAGCTGGGACGGAGGACTAGCGTACGAGCAGTACTTC CASSWDGGLAYEQYF
TRBJ2-7 TRBV5-8 once - TGTGCCAGCAGCTTTACGGGACACTCCTACGAGCAGTACTTC CASSFTGHSYEQYF
TRBJ1-1 TRBV10-3 few - TGTGCCATCAGTGAGATAGTGTTTAGGGGCGCTGGTACTGAAGCTTTCTTT CAISEIVFRGAGTEAFF
TRBJ1-4 TRBV6-5 - - TGTGCCAGCAGTTACTCCCCGGGACAACTGCTGTTTTTT CASSYSPGQLLFF
TRBJ1-5 TRBV7-2 - - TGTGCCAGCAGCCTCACGGTTGTTGGTAATCAGCCCCAGCATTTT CASSLTVVGNQPQHF
TRBJ2-7 TRBV27 - TRBD2 TGTGCCAGCAGCCAGGTTGCGGGAGTTAGCGAGCAGTACTTC CASSQVAGVSEQYF
TRBJ2-7 TRBV5-1 - - TGCGCCAGCAGCTTGGGGCCCTCAGGCTCCTACGAGCAGTACTTC CASSLGPSGSYEQYF